The clone carrying this T cell receptor (beta chain) was recorded at least ten times. The sample originates from a study of human T cells and chemical hapten exposure. TCRdb re-derived calls from the RACE reads in MiXCR, one entry per CDR3 protein. The table has over 300,000 distinct CDR3 sequences, approximately 5.1% seen once. Time point in this sample: pre-sensitization, week 0. The treatment was: therapeutic diphenylcyclopropenone sensitization with weekly scalp DPC. Participating donors were patients with alopecia, aged 18 to 70 years, considered appropriate candidates for DPC. The template was total RNA from unfractionated whole blood. Germline CDR1 MDHEN, CDR2 SYDVKM. V shed 6 bases and J shed 2 bases, with 5 bases lying between them. The CDR3 sequence is 11 residues long.

V gene TRBV28 combines with J gene TRBJ2-7; no clear D. This specimen was whole blood, taken in connection with sensitization to the hapten diphenylcyclopropenone (DPC). The source of this sequence is a woman aged 50 to 60 with alopecia areata. Some clones in this sample may be carry-over from other donors' samples. CDR3 region: CASRTPYEQYF. CDR3 nucleotides: TGTGCCAGCAGGACCCCCTACGAGCAGTACTTC.